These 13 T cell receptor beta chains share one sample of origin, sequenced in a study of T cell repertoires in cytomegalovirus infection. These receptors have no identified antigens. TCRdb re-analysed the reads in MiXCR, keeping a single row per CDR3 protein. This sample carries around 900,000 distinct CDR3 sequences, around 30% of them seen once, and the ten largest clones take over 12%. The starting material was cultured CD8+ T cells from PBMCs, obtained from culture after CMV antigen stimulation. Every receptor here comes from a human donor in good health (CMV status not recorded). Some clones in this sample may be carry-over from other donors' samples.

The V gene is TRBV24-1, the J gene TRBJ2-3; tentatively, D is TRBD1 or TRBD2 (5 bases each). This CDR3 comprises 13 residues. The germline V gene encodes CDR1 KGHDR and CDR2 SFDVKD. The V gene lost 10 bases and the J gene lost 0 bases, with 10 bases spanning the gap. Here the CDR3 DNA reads TGTGCCACGGGGACCGTAAGCACAGATACGCAGTATTTT. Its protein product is CATGTVSTDTQYF.

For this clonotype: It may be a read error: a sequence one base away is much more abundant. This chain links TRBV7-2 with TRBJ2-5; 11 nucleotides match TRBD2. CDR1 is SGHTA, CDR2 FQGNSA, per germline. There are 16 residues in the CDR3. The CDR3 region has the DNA TGTGTCAGCAGCTTAGCGGGGGGGGCCTCCCAAGAGACCCAGTACTTC. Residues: CVSSLAGGASQETQYF.

CDR3 sequence reads: CASSWTSEVTDTQYF. The CDR3 region has the DNA TGTGCCAGCAGCTGGACATCCGAGGTCACAGATACGCAGTATTTT. This chain links TRBV7-9 with TRBJ2-3; a weak D match, TRBD1 (5 bases). Trimming removed 4 bases from V and 2 bases from J, with 13 bases in between. This CDR3 region has 15 residues. CDR1 SEHNR and CDR2 FQNEAQ come from the germline V gene (reference sequence).

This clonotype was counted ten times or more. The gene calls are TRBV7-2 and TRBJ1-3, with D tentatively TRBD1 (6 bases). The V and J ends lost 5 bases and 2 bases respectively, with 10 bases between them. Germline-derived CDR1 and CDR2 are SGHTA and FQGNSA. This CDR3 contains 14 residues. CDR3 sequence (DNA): TGTGCCAGCAGCCCTTACAGGGCTGGAAACACCATATATTTT. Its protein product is CASSPYRAGNTIYF.

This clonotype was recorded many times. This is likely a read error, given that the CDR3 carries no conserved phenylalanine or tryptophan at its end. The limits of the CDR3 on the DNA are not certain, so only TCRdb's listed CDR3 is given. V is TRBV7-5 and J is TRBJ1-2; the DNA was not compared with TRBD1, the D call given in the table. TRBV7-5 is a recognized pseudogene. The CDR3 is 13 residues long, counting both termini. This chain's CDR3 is CISVPDLRALRVV.

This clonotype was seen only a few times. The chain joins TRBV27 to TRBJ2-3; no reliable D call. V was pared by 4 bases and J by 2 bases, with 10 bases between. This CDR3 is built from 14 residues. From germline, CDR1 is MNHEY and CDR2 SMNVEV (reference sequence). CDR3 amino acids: CASSWSSLTDTQYF. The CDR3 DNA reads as TGTGCCAGCAGTTGGAGCAGCCTCACAGATACGCAGTATTTT.

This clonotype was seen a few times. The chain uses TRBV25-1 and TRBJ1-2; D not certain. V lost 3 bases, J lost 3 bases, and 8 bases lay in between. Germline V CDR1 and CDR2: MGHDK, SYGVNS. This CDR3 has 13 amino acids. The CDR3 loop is CASSDGDYYGYTF. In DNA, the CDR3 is TGTGCCAGCAGTGATGGGGATTACTATGGCTACACCTTC.

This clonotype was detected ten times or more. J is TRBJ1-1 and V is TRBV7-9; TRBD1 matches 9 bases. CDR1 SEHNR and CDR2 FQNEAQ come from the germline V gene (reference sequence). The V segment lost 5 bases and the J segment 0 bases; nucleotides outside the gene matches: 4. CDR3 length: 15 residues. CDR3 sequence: CASSRGQGMNTEAFF. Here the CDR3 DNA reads TGTGCCAGCAGCCGGGGACAGGGAATGAACACTGAAGCTTTCTTT.

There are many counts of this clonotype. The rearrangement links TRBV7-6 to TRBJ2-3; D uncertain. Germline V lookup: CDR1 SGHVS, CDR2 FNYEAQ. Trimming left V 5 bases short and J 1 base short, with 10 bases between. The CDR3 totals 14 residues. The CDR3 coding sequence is TGTGCCAGCAGCGTAAATGGACGCACAGATACGCAGTATTTT. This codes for CASSVNGRTDTQYF.

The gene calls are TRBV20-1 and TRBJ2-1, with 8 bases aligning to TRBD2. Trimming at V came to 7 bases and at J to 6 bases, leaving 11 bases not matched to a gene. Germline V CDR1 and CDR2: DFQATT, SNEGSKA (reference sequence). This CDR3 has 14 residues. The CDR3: CSVSSGGPGNEQFF. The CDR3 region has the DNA TGCAGTGTTTCTTCGGGGGGGCCCGGCAATGAGCAGTTCTTC.

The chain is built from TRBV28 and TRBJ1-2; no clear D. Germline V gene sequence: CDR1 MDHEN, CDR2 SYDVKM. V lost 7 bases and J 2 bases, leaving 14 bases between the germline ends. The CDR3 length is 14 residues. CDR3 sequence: CASNARVGNYGYTF. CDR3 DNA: TGTGCCAGCAATGCACGGGTAGGGAACTATGGCTACACCTTC.

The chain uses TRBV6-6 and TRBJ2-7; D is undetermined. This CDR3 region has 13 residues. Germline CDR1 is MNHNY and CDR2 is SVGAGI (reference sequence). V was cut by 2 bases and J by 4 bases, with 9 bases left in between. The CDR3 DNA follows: TGTGCCAGCAGTTACAGGAGCCTTTACGAGCAGTACGTC. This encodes CASSYRSLYEQYV.

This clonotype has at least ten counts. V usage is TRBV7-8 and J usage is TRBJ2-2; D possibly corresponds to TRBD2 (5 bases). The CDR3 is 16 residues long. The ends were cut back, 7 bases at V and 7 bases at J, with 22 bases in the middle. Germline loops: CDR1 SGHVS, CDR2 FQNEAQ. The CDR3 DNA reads TGTGCCAGCACCCACTCCCGGCCGGGTGCGGGCGGGGAGCTGTTTTTT. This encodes CASTHSRPGAGGELFF.